This entry lists 32 T cell receptor beta chains sequenced from one sample in a study of cytomegalovirus exposure and HLA in healthy donors. Generated by immunoSEQ multiplex PCR, the TCRdb table keeps only in-frame clones and is missing some. The sample contains 47,000 or so clones, roughly 92% of which appear only once. The material sequenced was PBMCs. The receptors stem from a man aged 18 to 30 in good health and CMV-seronegative.

V gene TRBV29-1 combines with J gene TRBJ2-3; TRBD2 agrees at 9 bases. The CDR3 has 13 amino acids. Germline assignment: CDR1 SQVTM and CDR2 ANQGSEA. J gave up 3 bases and V 4 bases, and 2 bases lay outside the gene matches. For the CDR3, the DNA is TGCAGCGTTGTGGCGGGAGGGACAGATACGCAGTATTTT. Amino acid sequence: CSVVAGGTDTQYF.

This chain connects TRBV19 to TRBJ1-1; maybe TRBD1 (6 bases). Germline V gene sequence: CDR1 LNHDA, CDR2 SQIVND (reference sequence). V was shortened by 6 bases and J by 1 base, with 15 bases between the two germline ends. The CDR3 spans 15 residues. In DNA form, the CDR3 reads TGTGCCAGTAGCCCGAGAGGGGGGGCGAACACTGAAGCTTTCTTT. Its protein product is CASSPRGGANTEAFF.

V gene TRBV15 combines with J gene TRBJ2-7, with 8 positions matching TRBD2. CDR3 length equals 16 residues. The J segment lost 2 bases and the V segment lost 0 bases, leaving 6 bases of the junction unmatched. In germline, CDR1 is LNHNV, CDR2 YYDKDF (reference sequence). The DNA of the CDR3 is TGTGCCACCAGCAGAGATGGCGGGAGGCCCGCCTACGAGCAGTACTTC. It encodes CATSRDGGRPAYEQYF.

V is TRBV18 and J is TRBJ1-3; D gene uncertain. Germline CDR1 reads KGHSH; CDR2 reads LQKENI. V lost 1 base and J lost 0, with 13 bases in between. The CDR3 loop spans 17 amino acids. CDR3 sequence (DNA): TGTGCCAGCTCACCACGGAGGGTCCAGAGCTCTGGAAACACCATATATTTT. Translation: CASSPRRVQSSGNTIYF.

V and J are TRBV7-2 and TRBJ2-6; possibly TRBD1 for D (5 bases). V lost 5 bases, J lost 2 bases, and 13 bases lay in between. The CDR3 sequence is 16 residues long. Germline V lookup: CDR1 SGHTA, CDR2 FQGNSA. The CDR3 loop reads CASSPRQKAGANVLTF. CDR3 DNA: TGTGCCAGCAGCCCCAGACAGAAAGCTGGGGCCAACGTCCTGACTTTC.

The chain carries TRBV9 and TRBJ1-1, with D perhaps TRBD1 (5 bases). This CDR3 has 13 amino acids. Germline CDR1 is SGDLS and CDR2 is YYNGEE. The ends were cut back, 0 bases at V and 7 bases at J, with 10 bases in the middle. The CDR3 coding sequence is TGTGCCAGCAGCGTAGGGCAGGGCGGTGAAGCTTTCTTT. As protein: CASSVGQGGEAFF.

V gene TRBV9 combines with J gene TRBJ2-1, with 8 bases identical to TRBD2. The CDR3 is 13 amino acids. The ends lost 0 bases at V and 8 bases at J; junction bases unmatched: 1. Per germline, CDR1 SGDLS and CDR2 YYNGEE. In DNA, the CDR3 is TGTGCCAGCAGCGTAGGACTAGCGCATGAGCAGTTCTTC. This sequence encodes CASSVGLAHEQFF.

In DNA form, the CDR3 reads TGTGCCAGCAGCGTCGGCGTGGGGACAGGGGGTAACACCGGGGAGCTGTTTTTT. Encoded protein: CASSVGVGTGGNTGELFF. This chain joins TRBV9 and TRBJ2-2; 11 bases match TRBD1. Germline CDR1 reads SGDLS; CDR2 reads YYNGEE. The CDR3 spans 18 residues. The ends lost 2 bases at V and 2 bases at J; junction bases unmatched: 8.

This clone was recorded only once. J is TRBJ2-3 and V is TRBV5-1; D gene ambiguous. From germline, CDR1 is SGHRS and CDR2 YFSETQ. V lost 0 bases to trimming and J lost 3 bases, with 8 bases between them. CDR3 size: 14 residues. DNA for the CDR3: TGCGCCAGCAGCTTGGGCGAAGAGACAGATACGCAGTATTTT. This gives the protein CASSLGEETDTQYF.

V usage is TRBV25-1 and J usage is TRBJ1-2, with a weak D call TRBD1 (5 bases). The V end lost 4 bases, the J end lost 5 bases, and 14 bases lay between the germline ends. There are 14 residues in the CDR3. Germline V gene data show CDR1 as MGHDK and CDR2 as SYGVNS. In nucleotides, the CDR3 is TGTGCCAGCAGTGGGCCCGGGACTGTATATGGCTACACCTTC. This codes for CASSGPGTVYGYTF.

The chain employs TRBV30 and TRBJ2-5; no reliable D call. This CDR3 contains 11 residues. Germline assignment: CDR1 GTSNPN and CDR2 SVGIG (reference sequence). V lost 4 bases and J lost 0, with 3 bases in between. The CDR3 DNA sequence: TGTGCCTGGACTCACCAAGAGACCCAGTACTTC. Translating it yields CAWTHQETQYF.

For the CDR3, the DNA is TGTGCCAGCAGTAAACCAGGGTATTCGCAGCCCCAGCATTTT. Its protein product is CASSKPGYSQPQHF. The chain has TRBV6-6 and TRBJ1-5; TRBD1 is a possible D gene (5 bases). Germline loops: CDR1 MNHNY, CDR2 SVGAGI (reference sequence). The CDR3 length is 14 residues. Trimming left V 5 bases short and J 7 bases short, with 15 bases between.

The chain is built from TRBV28 and TRBJ2-5; 8 bases are shared with TRBD2. The CDR3 length is 16 residues. The V gene's germline CDR1 is MDHEN and CDR2 SYDVKM. J was trimmed by 5 bases and V by 7 bases; bases with no gene match: 15. The CDR3 sequence is CASTLERERVKETQYF. In nucleotides, the CDR3 is TGTGCCAGCACCTTAGAGCGGGAGAGGGTGAAGGAGACCCAGTACTTC.

The rearrangement joins TRBV28 to TRBJ2-1, with D possibly being TRBD2 (5 bases). In germline, CDR1 is MDHEN, CDR2 SYDVKM. The CDR3 covers 15 residues. The V end was cut by 3 bases, the J end by 5 bases, with 14 bases between. The CDR3: CASSFIGGPNNEQFF. For the CDR3, the DNA is TGTGCCAGCAGTTTTATCGGCGGGCCAAACAATGAGCAGTTCTTC.

V usage is TRBV15 and J usage is TRBJ2-3, with a weak D call TRBD1 (5 bases). V was shortened by 0 bases and J by 2 bases, with 18 bases between the two germline ends. The CDR3 has 18 residues. Germline V CDR1 and CDR2: LNHNV, YYDKDF (reference sequence). CDR3 sequence (DNA): TGTGCCACCAGCAGAGATGGGGCCGCGCCAGACGACACAGATACGCAGTATTTT. It is translated as CATSRDGAAPDDTDTQYF.

The chain links TRBV19 to TRBJ2-1; the match to TRBD1 covers 7 bases. The V gene end was trimmed by 2 bases and the J gene end by 4 bases; junction bases not matched to a gene: 11. This CDR3 has 17 residues. Germline V gene sequence: CDR1 LNHDA, CDR2 SQIVND (reference sequence). CDR3 DNA sequence: TGTGCCAGTAGTATAAGTGGCCCAGGGGGAGTTTACAATGAGCAGTTCTTC. Translation: CASSISGPGGVYNEQFF.

The rearrangement links TRBV9 to TRBJ2-7, with D possibly matching TRBD2 (7 bases). Trimming stripped 4 bases from V and 0 bases from J, with 14 bases between. The germline CDR1 and CDR2 sequences are SGDLS and YYNGEE. The CDR3 is 15 residues long. The DNA for the CDR3 is TGTGCCAGCAGCCCCCGGGGAGGGGGCTCCTACGAGCAGTACTTC. Amino acid sequence: CASSPRGGGSYEQYF.

The chain links TRBV28 to TRBJ2-3, with a possible D match to TRBD2 (5 bases). Germline CDR1 MDHEN, CDR2 SYDVKM. This CDR3 spans 15 amino acids. V was trimmed by 5 bases and J by 2 bases, leaving 14 bases between them. The CDR3 protein is CASSGSISDTDTQYF. CDR3 nucleotides: TGTGCCAGCAGTGGAAGTATTAGCGACACAGATACGCAGTATTTT.

V gene TRBV13 combines with J gene TRBJ2-2; D possibly corresponds to TRBD2 (6 bases). The germline V and J ends were trimmed by 5 bases and 2 bases, with 12 bases remaining between them. This CDR3 is 15 amino acids long. Germline V gives CDR1 PRHDT, CDR2 FYEKMQ (reference sequence). CDR3 nucleotide sequence: TGTGCCAGCAGCCATGGGACTCTCAACACCGGGGAGCTGTTTTTT. Translated, it gives CASSHGTLNTGELFF.

The rearrangement uses TRBV2 and TRBJ2-2; TRBD2 agrees at 8 bases. CDR1 and CDR2 from the germline V gene are SNHLY and FYNNEI. The CDR3 is made up of 16 amino acids. After removal of 5 bases from V and 1 base from J, the junction contained 6 bases not matched to a gene. The CDR3 region is CASSKESGRNTGELFF. In DNA form, the CDR3 reads TGTGCCAGCAGTAAAGAGAGCGGGAGGAACACCGGGGAGCTGTTTTTT.

The chain is built from TRBV5-5 and TRBJ2-7, with 8 bases lining up with TRBD2. The CDR3 runs to 15 residues. Germline lookup yields CDR1 SGHKS and CDR2 YYEKEE (reference sequence). The J segment lost 2 bases and the V segment lost 4 bases, leaving 8 bases of the junction unmatched. The CDR3 region has the DNA TGTGCCAGCAGCCAGGTCCGGGAGGGCCCCTACGAGCAGTACTTC. It encodes CASSQVREGPYEQYF.

This chain links TRBV14 with TRBJ1-3; 8 nucleotides align to TRBD1. With V trimmed by 4 bases and J by 2 bases, 10 bases remained unmatched. Germline values: CDR1 SGHDN, CDR2 FVKESK. The CDR3 spans 17 residues. CDR3 sequence reads: CASSRRDRLSAGNTIYF. In DNA, the CDR3 is TGTGCCAGCAGCCGCCGGGACAGGCTGTCGGCTGGAAACACCATATATTTT.

The J gene is TRBJ2-5, the V gene TRBV5-1; possibly TRBD2 for D (6 bases). Trimming took off 2 bases at V and 5 bases at J, with 7 bases between the two ends. This CDR3 spans 12 amino acids. CDR1 is SGHRS and CDR2 is YFSETQ in the germline V gene. In DNA, the CDR3 is TGCGCCAGCAGCTTTGGAGGGGAGACCCAGTACTTC. This sequence encodes CASSFGGETQYF.

Only a few counts were recorded for this clone. The genes are TRBV28 and TRBJ1-2, with a weak D call TRBD1 (6 bases). Trimming removed 4 bases from V and 5 bases from J, with 14 bases in between. This CDR3 comprises 14 residues. CDR1 and CDR2 (germline): MDHEN, SYDVKM. The CDR3 reads CASSYREIRYGYTF. CDR3 DNA sequence: TGTGCCAGCAGTTACAGGGAGATTCGTTATGGCTACACCTTC.

V usage is TRBV30 and J usage is TRBJ2-5; D gene uncertain. This CDR3 is 13 amino acids long. The V gene lost 0 bases and the J gene lost 3 bases, with 8 bases spanning the gap. Germline V gives CDR1 GTSNPN, CDR2 SVGIG (reference sequence). The CDR3 DNA sequence: TGTGCCTGGAGTGTACAAAGAAAAGAGACCCAGTACTTC. Protein product: CAWSVQRKETQYF.

This clone has just a few counts. The chain recombines TRBV18 with TRBJ2-7; D is uncertain. Germline-derived CDR1 and CDR2 are KGHSH and LQKENI. The CDR3 consists of 13 residues. The germline V and J ends were trimmed by 1 base and 2 bases, with 6 bases remaining between them. CDR3 in DNA: TGTGCCAGCTCACCACAGGCGGCCTACGAGCAGTACTTC. Its protein product is CASSPQAAYEQYF.

This chain uses TRBV9 with TRBJ2-1; 8 bases match TRBD2. V shed 0 bases and J 11 bases; nucleotides not matched to a gene: 10. Germline V lookup: CDR1 SGDLS, CDR2 YYNGEE. The CDR3 has 15 amino acids. As DNA, the CDR3 is TGTGCCAGCAGCGTAGTGACGGGAGGGCCTTTGAAGCAGTTCTTC. It codes for CASSVVTGGPLKQFF.

V gene TRBV2 combines with J gene TRBJ2-7; 9 bases align to TRBD1. The CDR3 length is 14 residues. CDR1 SNHLY and CDR2 FYNNEI come from the germline V gene. V dropped 6 bases and J dropped 6; count of bases not matched to a gene: 9. DNA of the CDR3: TGTGCCAGCAGCGCCCTGGGACAGGGAGCCGAGCAGTACTTC. Its translation: CASSALGQGAEQYF.

V is TRBV4-3 and J is TRBJ2-1; D might be TRBD2 (5 bases). V shed 0 bases and J shed 2 bases, with 8 bases lying between them. CDR1 is LGHNA and CDR2 is YSLEER in the germline V gene. The CDR3 spans 15 residues. The CDR3 nucleotides read TGCGCCAGCAGCCAAGATAATAGCGCCTACAATGAGCAGTTCTTC. It specifies CASSQDNSAYNEQFF.

V gene TRBV15 combines with J gene TRBJ2-1, with D perhaps TRBD1 (5 bases). The V end lost 3 bases, the J end lost 7 bases, and 19 bases lay between the germline ends. Germline V gene data show CDR1 as LNHNV and CDR2 as YYDKDF (reference sequence). The CDR3 covers 16 residues. The CDR3 loop is CATSSDLADSKNEQFF. CDR3 DNA: TGTGCCACCAGCAGCGATCTCGCAGACAGCAAGAATGAGCAGTTCTTC.

This chain uses TRBV12-5 with TRBJ1-1; D possibly corresponds to TRBD1 (5 bases). This CDR3 is 14 amino acids long. Germline-derived CDR1 and CDR2 are LGHNT and FRNRAP. Trimming shortened V by 3 bases and J by 1 base, and 9 bases separated the two germline ends. For the CDR3, the DNA is TGTGCTAGTGGTTTATGGGGGGAGAACACTGAAGCTTTCTTT. It encodes CASGLWGENTEAFF.

This chain uses TRBV28 with TRBJ1-3; 11 bases map to TRBD1. V gave up 5 bases and J gave up 2 bases; unmatched junction bases: 8. In germline, CDR1 is MDHEN, CDR2 SYDVKM. CDR3 size: 17 residues. The CDR3 loop is CASSAVLGQGAGNTIYF. Here the CDR3 DNA reads TGTGCCAGCAGTGCCGTCTTGGGACAGGGGGCTGGAAACACCATATATTTT.